The rows below give T cell receptor beta chains drawn from one sample of a study of CD8 T cells in ankylosing spondylitis. TCRdb reanalysed the 5' RACE reads using MiXCR and keeps one entry per CDR3 protein. The sample lists 130,000 or so distinct CDR3 sequences, approximately 6.8% occurring once. Sequencing used blood, either unsorted or a sorted T cell fraction (not recorded which). The receptor set was obtained from a male donor with ankylosing spondylitis or in good health (not recorded which). CDR3s include the opening cysteine and the closing phenylalanine or tryptophan. A D gene is named only where the DNA matches it firmly. Clone sizes are given selectively: once, few, many, or a class where the clone is expanded.

d_call j_call clone_size v_call cdr3_aa cdr3_nt
TRBD1 TRBJ1-2 many TRBV20-1 CSAPRDRGGYGYTF TGCAGTGCTCCCCGGGACAGGGGGGGGTATGGCTACACCTTC
NA TRBJ2-2 many TRBV6-2/TRBV6-3 CASNTRSRGELFF TGTGCCAGCAACACCCGATCACGCGGGGAGCTGTTTTTT
NA TRBJ2-6 many TRBV9 CASSVVWNGANVLTF TGTGCCAGCAGCGTAGTGTGGAATGGGGCCAACGTCCTGACTTTC
TRBD1 TRBJ1-1 many TRBV5-1 CASSPQTGMNTEAFF TGCGCCAGCAGCCCTCAGACAGGGATGAACACTGAAGCTTTCTTT
NA TRBJ1-5 many TRBV7-2 CASSLGEGQPQHF TGTGCCAGCAGCTTAGGGGAAGGTCAGCCCCAGCATTTT
TRBD1 TRBJ2-3 many TRBV6-4 CASGTGGTDTQYF TGTGCCAGCGGGACAGGGGGCACAGATACGCAGTATTTT
TRBD2 TRBJ2-1 many TRBV12-3/TRBV12-4 CASSRRTSEHSF TGTGCCAGCAGTCGCCGGACTAGCGAGCATTCCTTC
NA TRBJ2-3 many TRBV28 CASSLWRTIGDTQYF TGTGCCAGCAGTTTGTGGCGGACTATTGGAGATACGCAGTATTTT
NA TRBJ1-1 many TRBV29-1 CSVAIRVDTEAFF TGCAGCGTTGCCATTCGGGTTGACACTGAAGCTTTCTTT
TRBD2 TRBJ2-1 many TRBV9 CASSPQSSGYNEQFF TGTGCCAGCAGCCCCCAGTCTAGCGGCTACAATGAGCAGTTCTTC
TRBD1 TRBJ1-4 many TRBV5-5 CASRWTGGDEKLFF TGTGCCAGCAGATGGACAGGGGGCGATGAAAAACTGTTTTTT
NA TRBJ2-1 many TRBV28 CASNRDRFLEGRNEQFF TGTGCCAGCAATCGGGACCGCTTCCTGGAGGGACGAAATGAGCAGTTCTTC
TRBD1 TRBJ1-6 many TRBV6-5 CASSYSTGLDSPLHF TGTGCCAGCAGTTACTCGACAGGGTTGGACTCACCCCTCCACTTT
NA TRBJ1-6 many TRBV7-9 CASSQSRGVSPLHF TGTGCCAGCAGCCAGAGTCGGGGGGTTTCACCCCTCCACTTT
TRBD2 TRBJ2-7 many TRBV5-1 CASSFVAGGLYEQYF TGCGCCAGCAGCTTTGTAGCGGGGGGCCTCTACGAGCAGTACTTC
NA TRBJ1-1 many TRBV5-1 CASNNPLVSTEAFF TGCGCCAGCAACAATCCCCTTGTAAGTACTGAAGCTTTCTTT
NA TRBJ1-1 many TRBV7-8 CASSLGSAYTEAFF TGTGCCAGCAGCTTAGGCTCCGCCTACACTGAAGCTTTCTTT
NA TRBJ1-6 many TRBV7-2 CASIKGPTNSPLHF TGTGCCAGCATAAAGGGCCCCACCAATTCACCCCTCCACTTT
NA TRBJ2-1 many TRBV3-1 CASSQVHNEQFF TGTGCCAGCAGCCAAGTTCACAATGAGCAGTTCTTC
TRBD2 TRBJ2-3 many TRBV30 CAWSTGLDPDTQYF TGTGCCTGGAGCACGGGACTAGACCCCGATACGCAGTATTTT
NA TRBJ2-4 many TRBV4-2 CASTLRDRVPGRQNIQYF TGTGCCAGCACTCTAAGAGATAGGGTCCCGGGACGGCAAAACATTCAGTACTTC
NA TRBJ2-1 few TRBV20-1 CSATDSILYNEQFF TGCAGTGCTACGGACTCGATTCTCTACAATGAGCAGTTCTTC
NA TRBJ1-3 many TRBV12-3/TRBV12-4 CASSSGGGHPNTIYF TGTGCCAGCAGTTCCGGGGGAGGACACCCCAACACCATATATTTT
NA TRBJ2-5 many TRBV3-1 CASSQGLPGRGPPETQYF TGTGCCAGCAGCCAAGGTCTCCCCGGGCGCGGACCCCCAGAGACCCAGTACTTC
NA TRBJ2-5 many TRBV25-1 CASSDFTDQETQYF TGTGCCAGCAGTGATTTTACGGATCAAGAGACCCAGTACTTC
TRBD1 TRBJ2-1 few TRBV5-1 CASSRGQGDVEQFF TGCGCCAGCAGCCGAGGACAGGGGGATGTTGAGCAGTTCTTC
TRBD1 TRBJ2-7 many TRBV27 CASRRTGGYVGGGASEQYF TGTGCCAGCAGACGGACAGGGGGCTATGTCGGGGGAGGGGCGTCCGAGCAGTACTTC
TRBD2 TRBJ2-5 many TRBV5-1 CASSLSGGGQETQYF TGCGCCAGCAGCTTGTCCGGGGGGGGTCAAGAGACCCAGTACTTC
NA TRBJ2-1 NA TRBV18 CASSPQGTPREQFF TGTGCCAGCTCACCTCAAGGGACCCCCCGTGAGCAGTTCTTC
NA TRBJ2-7 NA TRBV5-1 CASSLGGLYEQYF TGCGCCAGCAGTCTGGGGGGCCTCTACGAGCAGTACTTC
TRBD1 TRBJ1-1 NA TRBV5-6 CASTLHRGPEAFF TGTGCCAGCACCCTACACAGGGGGCCCGAAGCTTTCTTT
TRBD1 TRBJ1-2 many TRBV19 CASSPDRGHYGYTF TGTGCCAGTAGCCCTGACAGGGGGCACTATGGCTACACCTTC
NA TRBJ2-7 many TRBV3-1 CASSQYMRSSYEQYF TGTGCCAGCAGCCAATACATGAGGAGCTCCTACGAGCAGTACTTC
TRBD1 TRBJ1-2 many TRBV29-1 CSVSWQGAYGYTF TGCAGCGTTAGTTGGCAGGGGGCCTATGGCTACACCTTC
TRBD1 TRBJ2-7 many TRBV20-1 CSARDGAGGIYEQYF TGCAGTGCTAGAGATGGTGCAGGGGGCATTTACGAGCAGTACTTC
TRBD2 TRBJ2-3 NA TRBV6-1 CASSRGGAIAAGTQYF TGTGCCAGCAGCCGCGGGGGGGCCATAGCGGCGGGTACGCAGTATTTT
NA TRBJ1-5 few TRBV20-1 CSASWGNSNQPQHF TGCAGTGCTAGTTGGGGCAATAGCAATCAGCCCCAGCATTTT
NA TRBJ2-3 many TRBV5-5 CASSLEGPTDTQYF TGTGCCAGCAGCTTGGAGGGCCCCACAGATACGCAGTATTTT
NA TRBJ1-6 many TRBV7-3 CASSSGTGWESPLHF TGTGCCAGCAGCTCAGGAACAGGATGGGAATCACCCCTCCACTTT
NA TRBJ1-1 many TRBV5-1 CASLPGFLDTEAFF TGCGCCAGCCTCCCAGGGTTTTTGGACACTGAAGCTTTCTTT
NA TRBJ1-1 many TRBV5-1 CASSFLNTEAFF TGCGCCAGCAGCTTTTTGAACACTGAAGCTTTCTTT
NA TRBJ1-5 many TRBV4-3 CASSQDRFNQPQHF TGCGCCAGCAGCCAAGACCGTTTCAATCAGCCCCAGCATTTT
NA TRBJ2-5 many TRBV18 CASSPRNRETQYF TGTGCCAGCTCACCACGAAACCGGGAGACCCAGTACTTC
NA TRBJ2-3 medium-sized TRBV12-3/TRBV12-4 CASSLGWGRADTQYF TGTGCCAGCAGTTTGGGATGGGGGCGGGCAGATACGCAGTATTTT